The clone carrying this T cell receptor beta chain was counted between two and nine times. Its specificity is not known. These data originate in a study of CD4 T cells in relation to SARS-CoV-2 and coronaviruses. Overall study context: ViraFEST: approximately eleven-day antigen culture of PBMCs, then TCR beta CDR3 sequencing. Crossreactive spike epitopes shared across donors were mapped to their HLA restriction.

CD4+ T cells from unexposed donors were obtained before the COVID-19 pandemic (2011-2018). CD4+ T cells were isolated from the cells after around 11 days of culture. Each well had 2.1 million or so PBMCs in around 4.5% human AB serum with IL-2. Cultures received half-medium IL-2 refreshes on days 3 and 7. The CDR3 consists of 15 residues. In germline, CDR1 is MNHEY, CDR2 SVGAGI. Trimming left V 0 bases short and J 0 bases short, with 8 bases between. Generated by immunoSEQ multiplex PCR, the TCRdb table keeps only in-frame clones and is missing some. Of roughly 31,000 clones in the sample, around 72% were seen once.

This clonotype originated in a human donor in good health. This sequence joins TRBV6-5 and TRBJ1-2; D is uncertain. The sequenced material came from CD4+ T cells from PBMCs, cultured in vitro. The CDR3 loop is CASSYSPSSNYGYTF. The CDR3 DNA follows: TGTGCCAGCAGTTACTCCCCCAGTTCTAACTATGGCTACACCTTC.